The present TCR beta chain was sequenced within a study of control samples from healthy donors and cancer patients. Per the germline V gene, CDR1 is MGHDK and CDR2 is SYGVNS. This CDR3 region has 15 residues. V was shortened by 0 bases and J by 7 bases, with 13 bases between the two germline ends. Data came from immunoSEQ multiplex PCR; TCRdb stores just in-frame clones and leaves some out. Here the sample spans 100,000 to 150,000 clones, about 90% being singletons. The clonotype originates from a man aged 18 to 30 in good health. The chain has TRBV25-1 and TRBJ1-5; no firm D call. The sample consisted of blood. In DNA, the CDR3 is TGTGCCAGCAGTGAATATGGGAGGGTGGGACAGCCCCAGCATTTT. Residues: CASSEYGRVGQPQHF.